The 22 T cell receptor beta chains given below trace back to one sample, sequenced in a study of monozygotic twins with inflammatory bowel disease. Each CDR3 protein gets one entry in TCRdb, which reprocessed the 5' RACE reads and gives no DNA. The sample holds hundreds of thousands of distinct CDR3 sequences. The sample consisted of blood. Receptors originate from a human donor with ulcerative colitis or Crohn's disease, or a healthy co-twin of an affected twin (not recorded which).

The V gene is TRBV6-5, the J gene TRBJ1-2; there is no DNA to check the TCRdb D call of TRBD1. The CDR3 spans 16 residues. Germline V gene sequence: CDR1 MNHEY, CDR2 SVGAGI. The CDR3 protein is CASSYLTVTSHGGYTF.

The chain uses TRBV12-3 or TRBV12-4 and TRBJ2-5; TCRdb designates TRBD1, a call that cannot be tested without DNA. The CDR3 loop spans 16 amino acids. The CDR3 is CASRSLSGAFQETQYF.

The chain combines TRBV7-2 with TRBJ1-5; no DNA is available, so the TRBD1 call from TCRdb remains unchecked. Germline CDR1 reads SGHTA; CDR2 reads FQGNSA. This CDR3 comprises 15 residues. The CDR3 here is CASSLTGQGIQPQHF.

The chain employs TRBV20-1 and TRBJ1-5; TCRdb calls TRBD1, which cannot be checked without DNA. The germline V gene has CDR1 DFQATT and CDR2 SNEGSKA (reference sequence). This CDR3 spans 14 amino acids. The CDR3 reads CSARSGQVNQPQHF.

The rearrangement uses TRBV7-2 and TRBJ2-1. The CDR3 loop spans 12 amino acids. Per the germline V gene, CDR1 is SGHTA and CDR2 is FQGNSA. The CDR3 region is CASSFAGLKQFF.

The chain employs TRBV5-6 and TRBJ1-1; the TCRdb call, TRBD1, lacks DNA for checking. The CDR3 extends over 14 amino acids. Germline CDR1 reads SGHDT; CDR2 reads YYEEEE. CDR3 residues: CASSFPGVNTEAFF.

The chain links TRBV12-3 or TRBV12-4 to TRBJ1-2. The CDR3 has 12 amino acids. This CDR3 is CASSLEIGGYTF.

V usage is TRBV7-2 and J usage is TRBJ2-1. Germline loops: CDR1 SGHTA, CDR2 FQGNSA. This CDR3 region has 15 residues. CDR3 residues: CASSPQTSSYNEQFF.

V gene TRBV5-1 combines with J gene TRBJ1-1; TCRdb returns TRBD1, unconfirmable since there is no DNA. Germline V lookup: CDR1 SGHRS, CDR2 YFSETQ. This CDR3 comprises 13 residues. The CDR3 loop reads CASSPGGSTEAFF. Complete variable domain (other parts from reference TRBV5-1 and TRBJ1-1): KAGVTQTPRYLIKTRGQQVTLSCSPISGHRSVSWYQQTPGQGLQFLFEYFSETQRNKGNFPGRFSGRQFSNSRSEMNVSTLELGDSALYLCASSPGGSTEAFFGQGTRLTVV.

This CDR3 reads CAWSAFVGALAKNIQYF. The chain joins TRBV30 to TRBJ2-4; the TCRdb call, TRBD1, lacks DNA for checking. Per the germline V gene, CDR1 is GTSNPN and CDR2 is SVGIG (reference sequence). This CDR3 contains 17 residues.

CDR3 amino acids: CASSYSRAGGDTDTQYF. The V call is TRBV6-5, the J call TRBJ2-3; absent DNA, TCRdb's TRBD1 call cannot be checked. The germline V gene has CDR1 MNHEY and CDR2 SVGAGI. This CDR3 contains 17 residues.

The chain combines TRBV19 with TRBJ2-7; the TCRdb D gene call, TRBD1, has no DNA to confirm it. Germline CDR1 is LNHDA and CDR2 is SQIVND (reference sequence). This CDR3 spans 14 amino acids. The CDR3 sequence is CASSRVSTGGEQYF.

This chain uses TRBV6-6 with TRBJ1-4. The V gene's germline CDR1 is MNHNY and CDR2 SVGAGI (reference sequence). The CDR3 consists of 12 residues. CDR3 sequence reads: CASSGTARKLFF.

The chain's CDR3 is CASSKNELFLYEQYF. V gene TRBV21-1 combines with J gene TRBJ2-7. TRBV21-1 counts as a pseudogene. The CDR3 has 15 amino acids.

The chain employs TRBV19 and TRBJ2-7; TCRdb reports TRBD1, a call that lacks DNA to check it against. This CDR3 contains 16 residues. The germline V gene has CDR1 LNHDA and CDR2 SQIVND (reference sequence). The CDR3 protein is CASSMARTLSAYEQYF.

This chain joins TRBV5-1 and TRBJ2-3. The CDR3 consists of 16 residues. The germline CDR1 and CDR2 sequences are SGHRS and YFSETQ. CDR3: CASSLRLADDGDTQYF.

The chain employs TRBV28 and TRBJ1-2; the TRBD1 assignment by TCRdb is unverifiable without DNA. There are 15 residues in the CDR3. Per the germline V gene, CDR1 is MDHEN and CDR2 is SYDVKM. CDR3: CASSLGGASDYGYTF.

The V gene is TRBV12-3 or TRBV12-4, the J gene TRBJ2-2; the TCRdb D gene call, TRBD2, has no DNA to confirm it. This CDR3 is 15 amino acids long. CDR3 residues: CASRPTSGGTGELFF.

The genes are TRBV5-5 and TRBJ2-5; TCRdb proposes TRBD1, but this gene call is untestable without DNA. Germline-derived CDR1 and CDR2 are SGHKS and YYEKEE (reference sequence). There are 13 residues in the CDR3. CDR3 residues: CASFLRGQETQYF.

J is TRBJ2-7 and V is TRBV5-1; checking the TCRdb D call of TRBD1 is not possible without DNA. Germline V gives CDR1 SGHRS, CDR2 YFSETQ. This CDR3 comprises 12 residues. The CDR3 sequence: CASSRTGGEQYF.

This sequence joins TRBV28 and TRBJ2-3; the TCRdb D gene call, TRBD1, has no DNA to confirm it. This CDR3 region has 15 residues. CDR1 is MDHEN, CDR2 SYDVKM, per germline. CDR3 sequence: CASSPPASSPDTQYF.

The chain couples TRBV11-2 to TRBJ2-2; TCRdb proposes TRBD2, but this gene call is untestable without DNA. This CDR3 spans 17 amino acids. The V gene's germline CDR1 is SGHAT and CDR2 FQNNGV. The CDR3 sequence is CASSFGRLAVNTGELFF.